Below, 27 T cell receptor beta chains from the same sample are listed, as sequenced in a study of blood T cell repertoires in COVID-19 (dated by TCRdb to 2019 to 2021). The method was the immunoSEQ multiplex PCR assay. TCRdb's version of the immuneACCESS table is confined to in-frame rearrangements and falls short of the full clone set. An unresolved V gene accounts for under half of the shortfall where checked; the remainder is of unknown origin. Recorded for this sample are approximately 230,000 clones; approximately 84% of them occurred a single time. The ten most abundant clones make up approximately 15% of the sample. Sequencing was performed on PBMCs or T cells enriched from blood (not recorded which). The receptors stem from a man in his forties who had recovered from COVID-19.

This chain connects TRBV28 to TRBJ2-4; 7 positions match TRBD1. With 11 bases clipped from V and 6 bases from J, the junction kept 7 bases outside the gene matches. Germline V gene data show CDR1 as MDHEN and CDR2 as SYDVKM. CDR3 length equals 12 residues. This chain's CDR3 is CAGGQDGNIQYF. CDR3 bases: TGTGCCGGAGGACAGGACGGAAACATTCAGTACTTC.

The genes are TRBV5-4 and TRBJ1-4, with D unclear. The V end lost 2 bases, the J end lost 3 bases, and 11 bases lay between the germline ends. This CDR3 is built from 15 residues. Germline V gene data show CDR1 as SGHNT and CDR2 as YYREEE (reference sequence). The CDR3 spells CASSFARGANEKLFF. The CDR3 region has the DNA TGTGCCAGCAGCTTTGCGCGGGGAGCTAATGAAAAACTGTTTTTT.

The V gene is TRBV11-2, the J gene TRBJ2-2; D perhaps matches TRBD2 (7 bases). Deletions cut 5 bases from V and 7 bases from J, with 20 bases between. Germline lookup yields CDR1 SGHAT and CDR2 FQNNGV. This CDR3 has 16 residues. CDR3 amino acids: CASSPLEGGPIGELFF. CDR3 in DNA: TGTGCCAGCAGCCCACTAGAGGGGGGGCCGATCGGGGAGCTGTTTTTT.

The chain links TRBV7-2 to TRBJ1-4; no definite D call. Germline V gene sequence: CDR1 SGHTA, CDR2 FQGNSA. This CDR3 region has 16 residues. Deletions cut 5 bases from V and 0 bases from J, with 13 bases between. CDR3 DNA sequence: TGTGCCAGCAGCCTTGGCCCAGTGACAACTAATGAAAAACTGTTTTTT. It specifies CASSLGPVTTNEKLFF.

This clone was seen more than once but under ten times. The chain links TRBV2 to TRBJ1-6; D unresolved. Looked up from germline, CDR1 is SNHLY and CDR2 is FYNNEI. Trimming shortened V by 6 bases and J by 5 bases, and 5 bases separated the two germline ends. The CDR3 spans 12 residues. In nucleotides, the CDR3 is TGTGCCAGCAGCCAGAATAATTCACCCCTCCACTTT. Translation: CASSQNNSPLHF.

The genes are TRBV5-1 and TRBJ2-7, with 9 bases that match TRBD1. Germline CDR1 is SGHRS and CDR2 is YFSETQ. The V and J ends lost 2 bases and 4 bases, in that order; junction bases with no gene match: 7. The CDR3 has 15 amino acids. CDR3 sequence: CASSLQGASLYEQYF. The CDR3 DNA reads TGCGCCAGCAGCTTACAGGGGGCGTCCTTATACGAGCAGTACTTC.

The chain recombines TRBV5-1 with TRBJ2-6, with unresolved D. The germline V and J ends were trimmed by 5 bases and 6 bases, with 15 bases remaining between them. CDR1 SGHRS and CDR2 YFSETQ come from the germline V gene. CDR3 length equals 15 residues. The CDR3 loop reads CASSPPSAVANVLTF. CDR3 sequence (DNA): TGCGCCAGCAGTCCCCCCTCGGCGGTGGCCAACGTCCTGACTTTC.

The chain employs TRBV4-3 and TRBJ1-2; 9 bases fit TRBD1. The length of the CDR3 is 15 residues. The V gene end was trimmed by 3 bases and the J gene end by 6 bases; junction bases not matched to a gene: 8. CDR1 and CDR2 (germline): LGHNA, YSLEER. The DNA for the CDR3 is TGCGCCAGCAGCCAGCTTTCCGGGACAGGGAATGGCTACACCTTC. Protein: CASSQLSGTGNGYTF.

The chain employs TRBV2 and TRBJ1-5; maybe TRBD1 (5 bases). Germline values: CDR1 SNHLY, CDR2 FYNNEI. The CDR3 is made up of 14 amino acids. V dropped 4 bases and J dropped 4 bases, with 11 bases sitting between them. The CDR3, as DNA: TGTGCCAGCAGTGCGGGAGGGGCGAATCAGCCCCAGCATTTT. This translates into CASSAGGANQPQHF.

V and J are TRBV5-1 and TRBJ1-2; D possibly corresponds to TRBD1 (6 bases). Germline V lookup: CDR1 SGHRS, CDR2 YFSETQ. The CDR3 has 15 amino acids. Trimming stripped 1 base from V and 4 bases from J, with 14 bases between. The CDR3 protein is CASSLSLTGSYGYTF. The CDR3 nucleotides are TGCGCCAGCAGCTTGTCCTTGACAGGCTCCTATGGCTACACCTTC.

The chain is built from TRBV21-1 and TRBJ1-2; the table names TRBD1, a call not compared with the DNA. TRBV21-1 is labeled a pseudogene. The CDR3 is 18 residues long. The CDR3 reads CANFGLGQGSTTNYGYTF. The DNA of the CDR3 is TGTGCCAACTTCGGCCTGGGACAGGGATCCACTACTAACTATGGCTACACCTTC.

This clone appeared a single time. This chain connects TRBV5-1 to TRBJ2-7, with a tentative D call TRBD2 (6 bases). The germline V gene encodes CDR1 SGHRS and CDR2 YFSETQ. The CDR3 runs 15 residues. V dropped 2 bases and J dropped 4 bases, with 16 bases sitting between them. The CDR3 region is CASSLAFSGVYEQYF. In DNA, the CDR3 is TGCGCCAGCAGCTTAGCCTTCTCGGGGGTATACGAGCAGTACTTC.

The CDR3 spells CASSPRDFTYNEQFF. CDR3 DNA: TGTGCCAGCAGCCCTCGGGACTTCACCTACAATGAGCAGTTCTTC. This chain connects TRBV5-4 to TRBJ2-1, with D tentatively TRBD2 (6 bases). The CDR3 covers 15 residues. V was clipped by 4 bases and J by 2 bases, with 13 bases between them. Germline loops: CDR1 SGHNT, CDR2 YYREEE (reference sequence).

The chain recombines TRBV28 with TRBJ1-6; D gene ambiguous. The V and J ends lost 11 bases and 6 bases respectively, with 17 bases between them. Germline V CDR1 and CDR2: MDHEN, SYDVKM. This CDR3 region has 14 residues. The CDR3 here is CALRAIRSNSPLHF. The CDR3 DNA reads TGTGCCCTGAGGGCGATCAGGAGTAATTCACCCCTCCACTTT.

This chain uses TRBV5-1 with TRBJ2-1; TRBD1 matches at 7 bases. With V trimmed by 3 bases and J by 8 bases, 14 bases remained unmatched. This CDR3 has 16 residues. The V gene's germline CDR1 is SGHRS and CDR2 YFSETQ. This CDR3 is CASSSLPSDRVDEQFF. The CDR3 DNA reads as TGCGCCAGCAGCTCCCTCCCCTCAGACAGGGTAGATGAGCAGTTCTTC.

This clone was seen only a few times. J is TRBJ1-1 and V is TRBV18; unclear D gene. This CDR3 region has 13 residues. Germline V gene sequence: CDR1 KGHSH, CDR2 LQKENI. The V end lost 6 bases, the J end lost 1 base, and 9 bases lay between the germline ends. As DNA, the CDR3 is TGTGCCAGCTCGAGCCATTCGAACACTGAAGCTTTCTTT. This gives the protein CASSSHSNTEAFF.

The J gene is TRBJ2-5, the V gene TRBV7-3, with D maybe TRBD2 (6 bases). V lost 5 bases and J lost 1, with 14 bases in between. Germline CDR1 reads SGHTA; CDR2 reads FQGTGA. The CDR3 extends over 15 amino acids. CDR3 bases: TGTGCCAGCAGCCAAAACACTAGCCCCCAAGAGACCCAGTACTTC. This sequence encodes CASSQNTSPQETQYF.

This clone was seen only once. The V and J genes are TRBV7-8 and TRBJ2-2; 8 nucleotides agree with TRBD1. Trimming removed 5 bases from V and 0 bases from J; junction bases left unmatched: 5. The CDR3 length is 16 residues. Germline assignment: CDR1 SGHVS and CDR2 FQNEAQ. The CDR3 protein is CASSHGQGANTGELFF. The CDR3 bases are TGTGCCAGCAGCCATGGACAGGGTGCGAACACCGGGGAGCTGTTTTTT.

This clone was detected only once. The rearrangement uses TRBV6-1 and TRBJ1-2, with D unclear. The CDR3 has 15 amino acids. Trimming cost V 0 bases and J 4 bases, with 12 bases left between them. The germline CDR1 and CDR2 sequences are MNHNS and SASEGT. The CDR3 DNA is TGTGCCAGCAGTGAAGCGGTCGAGACGGGCTATGGCTACACCTTC. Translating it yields CASSEAVETGYGYTF.

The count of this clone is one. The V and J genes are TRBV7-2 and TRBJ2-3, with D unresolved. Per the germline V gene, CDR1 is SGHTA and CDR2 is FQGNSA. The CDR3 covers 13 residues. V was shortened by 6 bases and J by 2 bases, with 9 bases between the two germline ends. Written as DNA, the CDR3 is TGTGCCAGCAGGCTAAAAGTCACAGATACGCAGTATTTT. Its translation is CASRLKVTDTQYF. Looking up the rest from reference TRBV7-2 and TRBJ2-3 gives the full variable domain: GAGVSQSPSNKVTEKGKDVELRCDPISGHTALYWYRQSLGQGLEFLIYFQGNSAPDKSGLPSDRFSAERTGGSVSTLTIQRTQQEDSAVYLCASRLKVTDTQYFGPGTRLTVL.

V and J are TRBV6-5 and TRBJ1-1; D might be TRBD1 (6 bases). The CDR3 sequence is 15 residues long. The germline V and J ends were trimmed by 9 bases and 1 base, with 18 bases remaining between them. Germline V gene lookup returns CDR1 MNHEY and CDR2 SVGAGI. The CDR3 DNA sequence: TGTGCCAGTTCACGGGGGGCCCAGCGGAACACTGAAGCTTTCTTT. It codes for CASSRGAQRNTEAFF.

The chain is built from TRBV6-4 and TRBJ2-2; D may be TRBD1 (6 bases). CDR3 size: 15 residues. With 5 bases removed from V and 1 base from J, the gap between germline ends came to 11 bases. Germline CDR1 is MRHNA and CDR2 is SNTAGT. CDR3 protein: CASSPQGKNTGELFF. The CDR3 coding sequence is TGTGCCAGCAGTCCACAGGGAAAGAACACCGGGGAGCTGTTTTTT.

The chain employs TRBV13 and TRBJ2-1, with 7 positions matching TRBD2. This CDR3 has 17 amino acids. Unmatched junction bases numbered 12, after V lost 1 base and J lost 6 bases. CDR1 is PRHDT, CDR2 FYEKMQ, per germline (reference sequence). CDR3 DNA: TGTGCCAGCAGCTTAGCTTACGGAGAGCGGGGTGGCAATGAGCAGTTCTTC. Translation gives CASSLAYGERGGNEQFF. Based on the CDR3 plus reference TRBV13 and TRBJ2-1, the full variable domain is AAGVIQSPRHLIKEKRETATLKCYPIPRHDTVYWYQQGPGQDPQFLISFYEKMQSDKGSIPDRFSAQQFSDYHSELNMSSLELGDSALYFCASSLAYGERGGNEQFFGPGTRLTVL.

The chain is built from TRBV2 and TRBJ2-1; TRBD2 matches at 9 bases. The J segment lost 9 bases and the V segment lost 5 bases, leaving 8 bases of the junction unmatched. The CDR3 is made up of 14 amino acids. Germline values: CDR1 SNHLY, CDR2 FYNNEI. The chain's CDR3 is CASSPRVAGVEQFF. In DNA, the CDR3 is TGTGCCAGCAGTCCCCGGGTAGCGGGAGTTGAGCAGTTCTTC.

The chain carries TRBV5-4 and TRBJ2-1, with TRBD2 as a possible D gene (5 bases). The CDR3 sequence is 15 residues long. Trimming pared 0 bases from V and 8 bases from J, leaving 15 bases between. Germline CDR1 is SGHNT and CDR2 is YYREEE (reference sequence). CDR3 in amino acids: CASSLVAGSQDEQFF. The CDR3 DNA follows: TGTGCCAGCAGCTTGGTGGCTGGGAGCCAGGATGAGCAGTTCTTC. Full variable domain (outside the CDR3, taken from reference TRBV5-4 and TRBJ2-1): ETGVTQSPTHLIKTRGQQVTLRCSSQSGHNTVSWYQQALGQGPQFIFQYYREEENGRGNFPPRFSGLQFPNYSSELNVNALELDDSALYLCASSLVAGSQDEQFFGPGTRLTVL.

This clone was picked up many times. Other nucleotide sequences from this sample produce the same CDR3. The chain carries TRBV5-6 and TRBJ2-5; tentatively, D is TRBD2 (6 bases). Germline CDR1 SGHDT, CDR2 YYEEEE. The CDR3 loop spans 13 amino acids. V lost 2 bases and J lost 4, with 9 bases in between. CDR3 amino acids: CASSFGGGETQYF. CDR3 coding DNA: TGTGCCAGCAGCTTCGGGGGTGGAGAGACCCAGTACTTC.

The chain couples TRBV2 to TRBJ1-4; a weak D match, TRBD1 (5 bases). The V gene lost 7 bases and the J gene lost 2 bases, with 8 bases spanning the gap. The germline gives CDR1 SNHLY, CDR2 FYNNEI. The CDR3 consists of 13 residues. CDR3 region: CASKRGTNEKLFF. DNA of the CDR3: TGTGCCAGCAAGCGGGGCACTAATGAAAAACTGTTTTTT.